Sequencing of this TCR beta chain was carried out in a study of CD8+ T cells in alopecia areata. Study background: Affected scalp percentage determined the severity score of treated patients.

Points from the study as a whole: Persistence of many expanded lesional clones was seen in scalp and blood during tofacitinib. Tofacitinib delivered significant drops in scalp clonality and in expanded CD8+ clones among the top 100. Against the mouse data, patients shared TCRs less clearly, possibly for HLA reasons.

Note on this clone: Its cognate antigen is unknown.

Germline lookup yields CDR1 GTSNPN and CDR2 SVGIG (reference sequence). The length of the CDR3 is 11 residues. With 7 bases removed from V and 11 bases from J, the gap between germline ends came to 17 bases. Reverse transcription of extracted RNA yielded cDNA, which provided the sequencing template. Method: immunoSEQ multiplex PCR; TCRdb's copy keeps in-frame clones and lacks some. The sample contains just over 150,000 clones, approximately 65% of which appear only once. Documented treatment: oral pan-JAK inhibitor, 5-10 mg twice daily. The sequenced sample was CD4+ T cells sorted from blood, obtained at week 4, from a patient treated with tofacitinib. The sequence was collected from a human donor with alopecia areata. This rearrangement joins TRBV30 to TRBJ1-1; TRBD1 might be the D (6 bases). The CDR3 loop is CAYSTGTLAFF. The CDR3 nucleotides are TGTGCCTATTCGACCGGGACACTGGCTTTCTTT. Supplemented by reference TRBV30 and TRBJ1-1, the full variable domain reads SQTIHQWPATLVQPVGSPLSLECTVEGTSNPNLYWYRQAAGRGLQLLFYSVGIGQISSEVPQNLSASRPQDRQFILSSKKLLLSDSGFYLCAYSTGTLAFFGQGTRLTVV.